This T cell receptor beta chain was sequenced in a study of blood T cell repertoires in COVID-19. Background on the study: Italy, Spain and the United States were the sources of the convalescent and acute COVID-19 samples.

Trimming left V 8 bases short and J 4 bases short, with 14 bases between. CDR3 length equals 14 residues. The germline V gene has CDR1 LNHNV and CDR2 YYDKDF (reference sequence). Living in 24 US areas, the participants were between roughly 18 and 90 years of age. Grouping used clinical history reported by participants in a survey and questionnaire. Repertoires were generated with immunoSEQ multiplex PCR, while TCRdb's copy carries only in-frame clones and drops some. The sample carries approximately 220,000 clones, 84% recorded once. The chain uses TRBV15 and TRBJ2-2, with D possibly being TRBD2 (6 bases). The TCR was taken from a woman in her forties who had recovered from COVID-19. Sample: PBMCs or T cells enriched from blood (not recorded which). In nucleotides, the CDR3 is TGTGCCACCGATCCGAGGGGAGGCACCGGGGAGCTGTTTTTT. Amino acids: CATDPRGGTGELFF.